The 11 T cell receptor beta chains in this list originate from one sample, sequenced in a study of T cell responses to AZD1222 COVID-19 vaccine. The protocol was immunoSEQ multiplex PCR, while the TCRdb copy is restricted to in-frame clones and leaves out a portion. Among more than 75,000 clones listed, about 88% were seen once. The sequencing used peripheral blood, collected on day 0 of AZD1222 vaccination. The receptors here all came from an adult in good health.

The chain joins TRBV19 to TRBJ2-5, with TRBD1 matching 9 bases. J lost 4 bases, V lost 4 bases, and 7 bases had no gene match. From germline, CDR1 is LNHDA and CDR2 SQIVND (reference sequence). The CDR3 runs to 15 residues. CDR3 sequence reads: CASSRGTGFVETQYF. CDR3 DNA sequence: TGTGCCAGTAGTAGGGGGACAGGGTTTGTAGAGACCCAGTACTTC.

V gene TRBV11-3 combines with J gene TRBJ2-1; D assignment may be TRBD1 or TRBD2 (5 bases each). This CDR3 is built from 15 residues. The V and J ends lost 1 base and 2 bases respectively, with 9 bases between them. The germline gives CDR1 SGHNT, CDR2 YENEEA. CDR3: CASSLGGATYNEQFF. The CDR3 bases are TGTGCCAGCAGCTTAGGAGGGGCGACCTACAATGAGCAGTTCTTC. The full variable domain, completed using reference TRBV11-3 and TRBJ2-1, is EAGVVQSPRYKIIEKKQPVAFWCNPISGHNTLYWYLQNLGQGPELLIRYENEEAVDDSQLPKDRFSAERLKGVDSTLKIQPAELGDSAVYLCASSLGGATYNEQFFGPGTRLTVL.

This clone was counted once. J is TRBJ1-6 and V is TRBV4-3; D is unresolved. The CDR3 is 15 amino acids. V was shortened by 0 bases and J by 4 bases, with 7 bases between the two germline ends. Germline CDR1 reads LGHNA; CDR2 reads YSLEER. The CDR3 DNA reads TGCGCCAGCAGCCAAGATCATGCGTATAATTCACCCCTCCACTTT. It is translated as CASSQDHAYNSPLHF.

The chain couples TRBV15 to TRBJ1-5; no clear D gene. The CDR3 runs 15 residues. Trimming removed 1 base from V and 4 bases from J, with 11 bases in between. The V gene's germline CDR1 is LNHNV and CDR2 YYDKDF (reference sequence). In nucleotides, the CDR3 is TGTGCCACCAGCAGAGGTTCCTTACATAATCAGCCCCAGCATTTT. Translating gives CATSRGSLHNQPQHF.

The CDR3 region is CASSESLLSSVSYGYTF. CDR3 coding DNA: TGCGCCAGCAGTGAGTCATTATTAAGTAGCGTTAGCTATGGCTACACCTTC. The V call is TRBV10-2, the J call TRBJ1-2; unclear D gene. V was trimmed by 0 bases and J by 4 bases, leaving 18 bases between them. CDR3 length: 17 residues. The germline V gene has CDR1 WSHSY and CDR2 SAAADI.

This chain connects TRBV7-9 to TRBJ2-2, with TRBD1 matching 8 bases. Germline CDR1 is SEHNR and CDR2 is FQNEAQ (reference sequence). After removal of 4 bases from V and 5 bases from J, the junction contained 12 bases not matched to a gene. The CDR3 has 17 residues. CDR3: CASSSSGQGRGTGELFF. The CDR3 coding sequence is TGTGCCAGCAGCTCTTCAGGACAGGGACGCGGTACCGGGGAGCTGTTTTTT. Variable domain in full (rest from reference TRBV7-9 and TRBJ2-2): DTGVSQNPRHKITKRGQNVTFRCDPISEHNRLYWYRQTLGQGPEFLTYFQNEAQLEKSRLLSDRFSAERPKGSFSTLEIQRTEQGDSAMYLCASSSSGQGRGTGELFFGEGSRLTVL.

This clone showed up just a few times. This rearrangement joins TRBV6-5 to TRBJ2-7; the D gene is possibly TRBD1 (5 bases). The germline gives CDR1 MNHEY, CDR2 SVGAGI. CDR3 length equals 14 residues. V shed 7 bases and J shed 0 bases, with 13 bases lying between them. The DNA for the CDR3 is TGTGCCAGCATTTTTCAGGACACCTCCTACGAGCAGTACTTC. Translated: CASIFQDTSYEQYF.

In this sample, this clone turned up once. As DNA, the CDR3 is TGCGCCAGCAGTGTGCTAGCGGGTGCTTACAATGAGCAGTTCTTC. Translated, it gives CASSVLAGAYNEQFF. The chain joins TRBV10-1 to TRBJ2-1; 8 positions match TRBD2. The junction had 6 bases not matched to a gene; V was cut back by 4 bases and J by 4 bases. Germline CDR1 reads WNHNN; CDR2 reads SYGVQD (reference sequence). The CDR3 totals 15 residues.

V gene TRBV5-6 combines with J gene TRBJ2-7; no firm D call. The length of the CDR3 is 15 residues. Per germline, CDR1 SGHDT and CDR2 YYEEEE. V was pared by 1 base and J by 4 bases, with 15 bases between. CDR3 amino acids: CASSLSPGVAYEQYF. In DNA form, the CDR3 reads TGTGCCAGCAGCTTGTCCCCTGGCGTCGCTTACGAGCAGTACTTC. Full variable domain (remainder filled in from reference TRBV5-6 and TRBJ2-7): DAGVTQSPTHLIKTRGQQVTLRCSPKSGHDTVSWYQQALGQGPQFIFQYYEEEERQRGNFPDRFSGHQFPNYSSELNVNALLLGDSALYLCASSLSPGVAYEQYFGPGTRLTVT.

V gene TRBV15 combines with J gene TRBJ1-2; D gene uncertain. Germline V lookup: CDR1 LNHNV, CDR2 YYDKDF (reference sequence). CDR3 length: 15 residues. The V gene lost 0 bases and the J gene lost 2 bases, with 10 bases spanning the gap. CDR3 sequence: CATSRDRRANYGYTF. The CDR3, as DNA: TGTGCCACCAGCAGAGACCGACGCGCCAACTATGGCTACACCTTC.

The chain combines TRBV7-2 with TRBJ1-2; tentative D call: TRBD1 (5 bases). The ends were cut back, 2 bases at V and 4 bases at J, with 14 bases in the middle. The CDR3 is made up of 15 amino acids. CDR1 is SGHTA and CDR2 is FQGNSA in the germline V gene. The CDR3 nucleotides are TGTGCCAGCAGCTTACAGGGCAGGGCCATCTATGGCTACACCTTC. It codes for CASSLQGRAIYGYTF.